This T cell receptor beta chain was captured in a study of cytomegalovirus exposure and HLA in healthy donors. Study-wide findings and caveats: Analysis performed later found about 18,000 TCR beta sequences associated with HLA alleles at 0.05 false discovery rate. Relative to equally common others, HLA-associated TCR beta chains showed greater clonal expansion in a later analysis. DRB1 showed the most TCR associations and HLA-C the fewest in a later analysis, as rates varied by HLA locus. As a later analysis revealed, most CMV-associated TCR beta chains appeared HLA-restricted.

This CDR3 region has 15 residues. Germline CDR1 reads MDHEN; CDR2 reads SYDVKM. J gave up 7 bases and V 5 bases, and 10 bases lay outside the gene matches. The PCR employed 60 Vbeta primers together with 13 Jbeta primers. Using immunoSEQ multiplex PCR, the repertoire was profiled, and TCRdb retains in-frame clones only, with some absent. The sample includes about 85,000 clones, approximately 70% of them seen just once. With respect to this clone: What it binds is unknown.

The sequence derives from a young man in good health and CMV-seronegative. V is TRBV28 and J is TRBJ1-5; 8 bases are shared with TRBD1. Sample: PBMCs. The CDR3 protein is CASSPTGASEQPQHF. The CDR3 DNA follows: TGTGCCAGCAGTCCGACAGGGGCCTCGGAGCAGCCCCAGCATTTT.